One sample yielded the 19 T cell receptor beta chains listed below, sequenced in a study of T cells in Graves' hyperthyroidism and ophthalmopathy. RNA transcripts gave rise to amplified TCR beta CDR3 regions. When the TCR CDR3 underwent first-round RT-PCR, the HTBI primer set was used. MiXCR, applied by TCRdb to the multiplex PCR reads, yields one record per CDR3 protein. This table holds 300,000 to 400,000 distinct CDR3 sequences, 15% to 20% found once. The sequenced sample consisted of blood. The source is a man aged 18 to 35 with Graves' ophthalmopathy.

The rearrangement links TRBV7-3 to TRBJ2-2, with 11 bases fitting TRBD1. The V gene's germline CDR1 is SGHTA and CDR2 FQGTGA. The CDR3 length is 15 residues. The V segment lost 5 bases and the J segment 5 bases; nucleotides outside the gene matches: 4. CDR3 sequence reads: CASSHGTGGTGELFF. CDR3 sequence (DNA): TGTGCCAGCAGCCATGGGACAGGGGGTACCGGGGAGCTGTTTTTT.

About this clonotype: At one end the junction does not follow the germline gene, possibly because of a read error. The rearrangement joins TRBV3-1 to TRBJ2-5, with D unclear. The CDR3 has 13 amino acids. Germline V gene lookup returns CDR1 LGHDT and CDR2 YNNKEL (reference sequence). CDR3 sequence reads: CASSYSPPSPHYF. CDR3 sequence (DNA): TGTGCCAGCAGTTACTCTCCCCCCTCTCCCCACTACTTC.

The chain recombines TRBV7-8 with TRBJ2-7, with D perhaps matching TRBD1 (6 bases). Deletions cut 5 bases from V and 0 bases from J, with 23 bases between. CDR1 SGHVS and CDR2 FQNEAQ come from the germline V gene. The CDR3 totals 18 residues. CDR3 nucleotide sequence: TGTGCCAGCAGCACCCATCCAACAGCCGACAGGTTCTCCTACGAGCAGTACTTC. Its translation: CASSTHPTADRFSYEQYF.

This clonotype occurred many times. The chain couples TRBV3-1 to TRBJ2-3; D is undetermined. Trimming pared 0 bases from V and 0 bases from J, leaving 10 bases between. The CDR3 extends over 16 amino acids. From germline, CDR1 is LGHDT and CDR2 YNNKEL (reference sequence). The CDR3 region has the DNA TGTGCCAGCAGCCAAGATAGAATCAGGAGCACAGATACGCAGTATTTT. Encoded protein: CASSQDRIRSTDTQYF.

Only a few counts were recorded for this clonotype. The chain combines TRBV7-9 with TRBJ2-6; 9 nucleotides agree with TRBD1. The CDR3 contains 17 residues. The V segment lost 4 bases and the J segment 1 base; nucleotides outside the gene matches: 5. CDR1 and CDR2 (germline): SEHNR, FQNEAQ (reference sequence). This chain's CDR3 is CASSYGTGKSGANVLTF. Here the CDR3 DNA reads TGTGCCAGCAGCTATGGGACAGGGAAATCTGGGGCCAACGTCCTGACTTTC.

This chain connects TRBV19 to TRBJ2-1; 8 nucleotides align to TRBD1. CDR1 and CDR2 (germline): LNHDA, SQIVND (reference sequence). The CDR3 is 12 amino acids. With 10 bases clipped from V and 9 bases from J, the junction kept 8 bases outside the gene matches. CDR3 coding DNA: TGTGCCACCAAGGACAGGGCGGTTGAGCAGTTCTTC. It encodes CATKDRAVEQFF.

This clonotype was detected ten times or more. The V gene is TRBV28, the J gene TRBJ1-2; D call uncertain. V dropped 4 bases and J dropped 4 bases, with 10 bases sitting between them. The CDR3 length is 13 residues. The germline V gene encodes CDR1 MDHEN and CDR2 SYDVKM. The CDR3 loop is CASSYAARYGYTF. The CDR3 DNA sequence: TGTGCCAGCAGTTATGCCGCCCGCTATGGCTACACCTTC.

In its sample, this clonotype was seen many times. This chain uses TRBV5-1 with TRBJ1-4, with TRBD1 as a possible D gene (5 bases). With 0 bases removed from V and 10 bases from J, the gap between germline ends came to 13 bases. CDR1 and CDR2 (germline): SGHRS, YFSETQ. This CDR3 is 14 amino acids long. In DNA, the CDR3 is TGCGCCAGCAGCTTGGGTTTCGCGGGGGGAAAACTGTTTTTT. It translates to CASSLGFAGGKLFF.

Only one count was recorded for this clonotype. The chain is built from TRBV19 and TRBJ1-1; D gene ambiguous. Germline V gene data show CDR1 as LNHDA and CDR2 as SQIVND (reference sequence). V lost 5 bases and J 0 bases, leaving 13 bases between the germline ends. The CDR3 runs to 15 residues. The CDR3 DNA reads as TGTGCCAGTAGTTATCAGACGGATTTGAACACTGAAGCTTTCTTT. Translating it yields CASSYQTDLNTEAFF.

The CDR3 DNA reads TGTGCCACCAGCAGAGATAGGGCCACCGAGCAGTACTTC. Amino acid sequence: CATSRDRATEQYF. The V call is TRBV15, the J call TRBJ2-7; D uncertain. CDR1 and CDR2 (germline): LNHNV, YYDKDF (reference sequence). V was cut by 0 bases and J by 6 bases, with 9 bases left in between. This CDR3 is built from 13 residues.

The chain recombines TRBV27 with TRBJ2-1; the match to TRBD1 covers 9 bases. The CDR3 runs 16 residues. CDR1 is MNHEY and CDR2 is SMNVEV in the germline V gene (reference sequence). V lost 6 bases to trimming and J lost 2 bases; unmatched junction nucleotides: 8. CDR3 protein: CASSPLRDRAYNEQFF. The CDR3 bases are TGTGCCAGCAGCCCCCTCCGGGACAGGGCCTACAATGAGCAGTTCTTC.

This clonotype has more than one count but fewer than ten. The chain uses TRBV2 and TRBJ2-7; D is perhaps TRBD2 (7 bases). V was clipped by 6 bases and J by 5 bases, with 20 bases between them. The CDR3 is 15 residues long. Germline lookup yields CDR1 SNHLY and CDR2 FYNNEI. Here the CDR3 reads CASRGATSSFNEQYF. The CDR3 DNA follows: TGTGCCAGCAGGGGGGCGACTAGCAGTTTCAACGAGCAGTACTTC.

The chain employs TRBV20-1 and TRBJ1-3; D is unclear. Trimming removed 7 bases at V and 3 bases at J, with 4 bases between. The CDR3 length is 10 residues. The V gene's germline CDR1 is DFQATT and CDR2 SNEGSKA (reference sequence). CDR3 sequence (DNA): TGCAGTGTGGTTGGAAACACCATATATTTT. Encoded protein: CSVVGNTIYF.

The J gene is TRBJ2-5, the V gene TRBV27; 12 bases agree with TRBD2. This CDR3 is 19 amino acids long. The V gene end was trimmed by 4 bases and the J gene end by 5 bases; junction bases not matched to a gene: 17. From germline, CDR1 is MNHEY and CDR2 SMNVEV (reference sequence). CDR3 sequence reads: CASSSPSSELAGGLETQYF. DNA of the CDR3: TGTGCCAGCAGTTCCCCCTCGTCCGAGCTAGCGGGGGGGCTTGAGACCCAGTACTTC.

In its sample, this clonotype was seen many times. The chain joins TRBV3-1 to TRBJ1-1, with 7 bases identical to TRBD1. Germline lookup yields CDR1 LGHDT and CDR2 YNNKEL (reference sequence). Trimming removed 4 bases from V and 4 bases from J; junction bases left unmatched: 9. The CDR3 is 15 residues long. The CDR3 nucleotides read TGTGCCAGCAGCCCCGAGACAGGGTGGGGCACTGAAGCTTTCTTT. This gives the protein CASSPETGWGTEAFF.

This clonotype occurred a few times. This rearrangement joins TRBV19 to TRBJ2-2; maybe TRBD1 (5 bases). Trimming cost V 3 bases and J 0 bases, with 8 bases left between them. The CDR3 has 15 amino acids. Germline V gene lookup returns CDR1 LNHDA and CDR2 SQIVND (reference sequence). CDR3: CASSIDRANTGELFF. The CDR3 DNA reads TGTGCCAGTAGTATCGACAGAGCGAACACCGGGGAGCTGTTTTTT.

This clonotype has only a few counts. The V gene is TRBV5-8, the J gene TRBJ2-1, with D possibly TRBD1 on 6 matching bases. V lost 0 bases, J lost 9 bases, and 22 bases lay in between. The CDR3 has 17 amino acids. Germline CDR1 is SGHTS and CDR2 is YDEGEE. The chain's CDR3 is CASSLASGGWGPAEQFF. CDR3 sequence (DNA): TGTGCCAGCAGCTTGGCCAGTGGTGGTTGGGGGCCTGCTGAGCAGTTCTTC. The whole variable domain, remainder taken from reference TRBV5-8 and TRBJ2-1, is EAGVTQSPTHLIKTRGQQATLRCSPISGHTSVYWYQQALGLGLQFLLWYDEGEERNRGNFPPRFSGRQFPNYSSELNVNALELEDSALYLCASSLASGGWGPAEQFFGPGTRLTVL.

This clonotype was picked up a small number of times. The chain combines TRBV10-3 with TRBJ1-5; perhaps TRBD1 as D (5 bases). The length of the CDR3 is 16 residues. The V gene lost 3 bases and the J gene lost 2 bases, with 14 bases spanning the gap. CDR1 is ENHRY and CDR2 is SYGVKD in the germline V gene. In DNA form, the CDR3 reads TGTGCCATCAGTGAAGGTAGAGGGGAGGGCAATCAGCCCCAGCATTTT. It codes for CAISEGRGEGNQPQHF.

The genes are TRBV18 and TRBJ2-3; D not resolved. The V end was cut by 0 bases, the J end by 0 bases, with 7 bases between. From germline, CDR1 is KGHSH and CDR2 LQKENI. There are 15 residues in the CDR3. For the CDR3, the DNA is TGTGCCAGCTCACCACCGAGTTCTAGCACAGATACGCAGTATTTT. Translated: CASSPPSSSTDTQYF.